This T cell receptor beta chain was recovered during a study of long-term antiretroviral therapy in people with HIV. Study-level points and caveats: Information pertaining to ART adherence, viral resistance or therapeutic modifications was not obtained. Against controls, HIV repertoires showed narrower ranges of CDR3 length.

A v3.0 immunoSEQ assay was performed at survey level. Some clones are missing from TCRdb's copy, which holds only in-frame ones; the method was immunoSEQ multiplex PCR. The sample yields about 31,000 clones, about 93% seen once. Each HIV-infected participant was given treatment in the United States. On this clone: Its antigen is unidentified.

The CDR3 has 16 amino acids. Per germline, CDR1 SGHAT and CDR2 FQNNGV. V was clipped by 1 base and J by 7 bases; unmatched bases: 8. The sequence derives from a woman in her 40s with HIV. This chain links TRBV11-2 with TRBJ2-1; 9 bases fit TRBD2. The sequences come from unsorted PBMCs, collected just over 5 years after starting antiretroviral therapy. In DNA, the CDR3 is TGTGCCAGCAGCTTAGGCGTGGGACTAGCACCAAATGAGCAGTTCTTC. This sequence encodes CASSLGVGLAPNEQFF.